The 4 T cell receptor beta chains in this list originate from one sample, sequenced in a study of blood T cell repertoires in COVID-19. The data were produced by immunoSEQ multiplex PCR, yet TCRdb's version contains in-frame clones alone and is incomplete. The table records around 160,000 clones, roughly 90% of them present only once. Sequenced material: PBMCs or T cells enriched from blood (not recorded which). The receptors originated from a woman in her 30s with acute COVID-19.

The CDR3 coding sequence is TGTGCCAGCAGCTTAACGTCCGCGTCCGGGGTTACGCAGTATTTT. This encodes CASSLTSASGVTQYF. The chain has TRBV7-3 and TRBJ2-3; D possibly corresponds to TRBD2 (5 bases). This CDR3 contains 15 residues. Germline CDR1 reads SGHTA; CDR2 reads FQGTGA. Between the trimmed V and J ends, which lost 0 bases and 8 bases, there was a span of 15 bases.

The chain couples TRBV6-2 or TRBV6-3 to TRBJ2-7; D possibly corresponds to TRBD2 (6 bases). V gave up 6 bases and J gave up 5 bases, with 17 bases separating them. CDR3 length: 14 residues. Germline CDR1 reads MNHEY; CDR2 reads SVGEGT. The CDR3 loop reads CASSRLVEGDEQYF. In nucleotides, the CDR3 is TGTGCCAGCAGCCGACTAGTTGAGGGCGACGAGCAGTACTTC.

The chain combines TRBV5-6 with TRBJ2-7, with TRBD1 matching over 8 bases. The trim removed 0 bases at V and 5 bases at J, leaving 4 bases unmatched. Germline CDR1 and CDR2: SGHDT and YYEEEE. The CDR3 covers 14 residues. Written as DNA, the CDR3 is TGTGCCAGCAGCTTGGATCCAGGGGGCAACGAGCAGTACTTC. Amino acid sequence: CASSLDPGGNEQYF.

The chain uses TRBV2 and TRBJ2-1, with TRBD2 identical over 10 bases. This CDR3 contains 16 residues. With 4 bases clipped from V and 8 bases from J, the junction kept 11 bases outside the gene matches. CDR1 SNHLY and CDR2 FYNNEI come from the germline V gene. The CDR3 is CASSVETSGRVDEQFF. CDR3 DNA sequence: TGTGCCAGCAGTGTCGAAACGAGCGGGAGGGTCGATGAGCAGTTCTTC.